Below are 27 T cell receptor beta chains sequenced from a single sample in a study of shared clonotypes between healthy human individuals. The protocol was immunoSEQ multiplex PCR, while the TCRdb copy is restricted to in-frame clones and leaves out a portion. The sample holds some 2.3 million clones, approximately 95% seen once. The sequenced sample was naive CD4+ T cells from PBMCs. Noted subset: CD45RA+ positively selected. Receptors originate from a man younger than 35 in good health. Some clones in this sample may be carry-over from other donors' samples.

J is TRBJ2-2 and V is TRBV4-1, with D unresolved. Trimming stripped 0 bases from V and 4 bases from J, with 15 bases between. From germline, CDR1 is MGHRA and CDR2 YSYEKL. The CDR3 extends over 17 amino acids. CDR3: CASSQEKEDWGTGELFF. For the CDR3, the DNA is TGCGCCAGCAGCCAAGAAAAGGAAGATTGGGGCACCGGGGAGCTGTTTTTT.

J is TRBJ1-1 and V is TRBV5-1; D uncertain. The ends were cut back, 1 base at V and 4 bases at J, with 11 bases in the middle. CDR3 length equals 14 residues. The germline gives CDR1 SGHRS, CDR2 YFSETQ. The CDR3 spells CASSLIALGTEAFF. In DNA form, the CDR3 reads TGCGCCAGCAGCTTGATCGCGCTAGGCACTGAAGCTTTCTTT. The whole variable domain, remainder taken from reference TRBV5-1 and TRBJ1-1, is KAGVTQTPRYLIKTRGQQVTLSCSPISGHRSVSWYQQTPGQGLQFLFEYFSETQRNKGNFPGRFSGRQFSNSRSEMNVSTLELGDSALYLCASSLIALGTEAFFGQGTRLTVV.

The chain is built from TRBV29-1 and TRBJ2-7, with 8 bases matching TRBD1. With V trimmed by 7 bases and J by 2 bases, 13 bases remained unmatched. Germline CDR1 and CDR2: SQVTM and ANQGSEA. The length of the CDR3 is 15 residues. The CDR3 region is CSAGGMDRDTYEQYF. CDR3 sequence (DNA): TGCAGCGCTGGGGGGATGGACAGGGACACCTACGAGCAGTACTTC.

J is TRBJ1-5 and V is TRBV7-9; no clear D gene. The germline CDR1 and CDR2 sequences are SEHNR and FQNEAQ (reference sequence). Trimming stripped 4 bases from V and 9 bases from J, with 10 bases between. There are 12 residues in the CDR3. CDR3 nucleotide sequence: TGTGCCAGCAGCTCCGGACTTTGGCCCCAGCATTTT. Its protein is CASSSGLWPQHF.

The chain has TRBV6-5 and TRBJ1-2; tentative D call: TRBD1 (6 bases). Trimming shortened V by 7 bases and J by 1 base, and 16 bases separated the two germline ends. The CDR3 contains 15 residues. The V gene's germline CDR1 is MNHEY and CDR2 SVGAGI. DNA for the CDR3: TGTGCCAGCACCAGGACAGTAGGAGATAACTATGGCTACACCTTC. It specifies CASTRTVGDNYGYTF.

The V gene is TRBV5-1, the J gene TRBJ2-3; D might be TRBD2 (5 bases). Germline CDR1 and CDR2: SGHRS and YFSETQ. The CDR3 sequence is 14 residues long. Trimming left V 0 bases short and J 5 bases short, with 10 bases between. The CDR3 spells CASSLGTSEDTQYF. In nucleotides, the CDR3 is TGCGCCAGCAGCTTGGGAACTAGTGAAGATACGCAGTATTTT.

The J gene is TRBJ1-2, the V gene TRBV9; 7 bases align to TRBD1. V trimming: 0 bases; J trimming: 8 bases; junction bases outside the gene matches: 10. CDR1 is SGDLS, CDR2 YYNGEE, per germline. The CDR3 totals 15 residues. The CDR3, as DNA: TGTGCCAGCAGCGTAGCCGGGACAGAGATCGGGGGCTACACCTTC. Protein: CASSVAGTEIGGYTF.

The chain recombines TRBV7-6 with TRBJ2-5; a weak D match, TRBD2 (6 bases). CDR1 and CDR2 from the germline V gene are SGHVS and FNYEAQ. Trimming pared 5 bases from V and 2 bases from J, leaving 18 bases between. The CDR3 covers 16 residues. This chain's CDR3 is CASSPTHGGMQETQYF. The CDR3 coding sequence is TGTGCCAGCAGCCCAACGCATGGGGGGATGCAAGAGACCCAGTACTTC.

This chain uses TRBV15 with TRBJ1-3; 8 bases agree with TRBD1. The V gene end was trimmed by 8 bases and the J gene end by 1 base; junction bases not matched to a gene: 4. The CDR3 is 14 residues long. The germline gives CDR1 LNHNV, CDR2 YYDKDF (reference sequence). The CDR3 protein is CATGRDRSGNTIYF. The CDR3 region has the DNA TGTGCCACCGGCCGGGACAGGTCTGGAAACACCATATATTTT.

The chain employs TRBV6-1 and TRBJ2-5; tentatively, D is TRBD1 or TRBD2 (5 bases each). This CDR3 has 14 residues. Germline V gives CDR1 MNHNS, CDR2 SASEGT. V gave up 4 bases and J gave up 2 bases, with 11 bases separating them. The CDR3 DNA is TGTGCCAGCAGTGTGCCGGGGCGTCAAGAGACCCAGTACTTC. It encodes CASSVPGRQETQYF.

This chain uses TRBV7-8 with TRBJ2-3; D gene ambiguous. Trimming shortened V by 3 bases and J by 2 bases, and 9 bases separated the two germline ends. The germline V gene encodes CDR1 SGHVS and CDR2 FQNEAQ. The CDR3 runs to 14 residues. The CDR3: CASSLRPPTDTQYF. CDR3 nucleotide sequence: TGTGCCAGCAGCTTGAGGCCACCCACAGATACGCAGTATTTT.

In this sample, this clone turned up once. The rearrangement links TRBV7-8 to TRBJ1-2; D possibly corresponds to TRBD1 (6 bases). The V end was cut by 7 bases, the J end by 5 bases, with 17 bases between. The CDR3 runs 14 residues. Germline lookup yields CDR1 SGHVS and CDR2 FQNEAQ. The CDR3 bases are TGTGCCAGCAACCCTGGGCCAGGGGAATATGGCTACACCTTC. It is translated as CASNPGPGEYGYTF.

This clone was seen just once. The chain uses TRBV7-6 and TRBJ2-7, with a weak D call TRBD2 (6 bases). The ends were cut back, 5 bases at V and 6 bases at J, with 17 bases in the middle. CDR3 length: 14 residues. Germline V CDR1 and CDR2: SGHVS, FNYEAQ. The CDR3 sequence: CASSPGGARGEQYF. The DNA of the CDR3 is TGTGCCAGCAGCCCCGGCGGGGCGCGGGGCGAGCAGTACTTC.

J is TRBJ2-3 and V is TRBV6-4; 10 bases are shared with TRBD2. The ends lost 6 bases at V and 2 bases at J; junction bases unmatched: 5. CDR1 and CDR2 from the germline V gene are MRHNA and SNTAGT. The CDR3 spans 15 residues. This chain's CDR3 is CASSPLAGFTDTQYF. The CDR3 DNA reads TGTGCCAGCAGCCCACTAGCGGGATTCACAGATACGCAGTATTTT.

As for this clone: The sample holds other DNA sequences that translate to the same CDR3. This rearrangement joins TRBV11-2 to TRBJ2-6; D not certain. The V and J ends lost 1 base and 4 bases respectively, with 2 bases between them. This CDR3 has 13 amino acids. The germline CDR1 and CDR2 sequences are SGHAT and FQNNGV. CDR3 sequence (DNA): TGTGCCAGCAGCTTAGCGGGGGCCAACGTCCTGACTTTC. Protein product: CASSLAGANVLTF.

The chain carries TRBV28 and TRBJ2-1; TRBD2 agrees at 8 bases. The germline CDR1 and CDR2 sequences are MDHEN and SYDVKM. V gave up 4 bases and J gave up 2 bases; unmatched junction bases: 4. The CDR3 extends over 15 amino acids. The CDR3 here is CASSSHSGAYNEQFF. The CDR3 bases are TGTGCCAGCAGTTCCCATAGCGGGGCCTACAATGAGCAGTTCTTC.

The V and J genes are TRBV10-3 and TRBJ2-7, with unresolved D. Germline CDR1 is ENHRY and CDR2 is SYGVKD. The CDR3 totals 12 residues. The germline V and J ends were trimmed by 4 bases and 3 bases, with 7 bases remaining between them. This chain's CDR3 is CAISGRNYEQYF. DNA of the CDR3: TGTGCCATCAGTGGTCGCAACTACGAGCAGTACTTC.

The chain is built from TRBV7-3 and TRBJ2-1, with a possible D match to TRBD1 (5 bases). From germline, CDR1 is SGHTA and CDR2 FQGTGA. This CDR3 has 14 amino acids. V shed 2 bases and J shed 8 bases, with 13 bases lying between them. CDR3 DNA: TGTGCCAGCAGCTTAGGGCAGGGTGAGGATGAGCAGTTCTTC. Amino acids: CASSLGQGEDEQFF.

The CDR3 protein is CASSYWLGLDHTGELFF. The CDR3 DNA reads TGTGCCAGCAGTTACTGGTTGGGACTGGACCACACCGGGGAGCTGTTTTTT. The V and J genes are TRBV6-7 and TRBJ2-2; D perhaps matches TRBD2 (6 bases). TRBV6-7 falls under the ORF class, with uncertain function. V was cut by 1 base and J by 3 bases, with 15 bases left in between. There are 17 residues in the CDR3.

The gene calls are TRBV2 and TRBJ2-3; D is undetermined. Germline CDR1 is SNHLY and CDR2 is FYNNEI. The CDR3 loop spans 12 amino acids. Trimming left V 5 bases short and J 6 bases short, with 9 bases between. The CDR3 DNA sequence: TGTGCCAGCAGTCCCACCCGGGATACGCAGTATTTT. Translation: CASSPTRDTQYF.

This clone has a single count. V gene TRBV27 combines with J gene TRBJ2-1; weak D call: TRBD1 (6 bases). V lost 8 bases, J lost 10 bases, and 9 bases lay in between. Per germline, CDR1 MNHEY and CDR2 SMNVEV (reference sequence). This CDR3 has 10 amino acids. The CDR3 DNA sequence: TGTGCCAGCGGAACAGGGGAGCAGTTCTTC. This codes for CASGTGEQFF.

The chain combines TRBV9 with TRBJ2-1, with a tentative D call TRBD1 (5 bases). Germline V lookup: CDR1 SGDLS, CDR2 YYNGEE. V was clipped by 0 bases and J by 0 bases, with 10 bases between them. CDR3 size: 16 residues. The CDR3 DNA sequence: TGTGCCAGCAGCGTAGAAGGCGACAGCTCCTACAATGAGCAGTTCTTC. Its protein product is CASSVEGDSSYNEQFF.

The rearrangement joins TRBV6-4 to TRBJ2-2; 9 bases line up with TRBD2. V trimming: 7 bases; J trimming: 5 bases; junction bases outside the gene matches: 11. Germline V CDR1 and CDR2: MRHNA, SNTAGT. The CDR3 is made up of 16 amino acids. The CDR3 protein is CASKTEGTSGTGELFF. In nucleotides, the CDR3 is TGTGCCAGCAAAACTGAGGGAACTAGCGGGACCGGGGAGCTGTTTTTT.

V is TRBV29-1 and J is TRBJ1-1; no clear D. V shed 4 bases and J shed 7 bases, with 13 bases lying between them. CDR3 length equals 12 residues. Germline CDR1 and CDR2: SQVTM and ANQGSEA. The CDR3 spells CSVAPGSLEAFF. In DNA, the CDR3 is TGCAGCGTTGCCCCCGGGTCGCTTGAAGCTTTCTTT.

This clone was counted once. The gene calls are TRBV5-6 and TRBJ2-1; TRBD2 agrees at 13 bases. J lost 10 bases, V lost 0 bases, and 10 bases had no gene match. The CDR3 is 17 residues long. Germline lookup yields CDR1 SGHDT and CDR2 YYEEEE. CDR3 amino acids: CASSLVPTSGRAREQFF. CDR3 DNA sequence: TGTGCCAGCAGCTTGGTCCCCACTAGCGGGAGGGCCCGGGAGCAGTTCTTC.

This sequence joins TRBV5-6 and TRBJ1-1; D is unclear. The CDR3 is 16 residues long. V lost 2 bases and J 0 bases, leaving 14 bases between the germline ends. Germline V gene lookup returns CDR1 SGHDT and CDR2 YYEEEE. This CDR3 is CASSFYGPGLNTEAFF. The CDR3 coding sequence is TGTGCCAGCAGCTTCTACGGCCCAGGACTGAACACTGAAGCTTTCTTT.

This clone was seen only once. The chain has TRBV5-4 and TRBJ2-1; 9 positions agree with TRBD1. The V gene end was trimmed by 4 bases and the J gene end by 7 bases; junction bases not matched to a gene: 9. CDR1 and CDR2 (germline): SGHNT, YYREEE (reference sequence). The CDR3 covers 15 residues. CDR3 amino acids: CASSLRTGAENEQFF. CDR3 DNA sequence: TGTGCCAGCAGCCTTCGGACAGGGGCGGAAAATGAGCAGTTCTTC.